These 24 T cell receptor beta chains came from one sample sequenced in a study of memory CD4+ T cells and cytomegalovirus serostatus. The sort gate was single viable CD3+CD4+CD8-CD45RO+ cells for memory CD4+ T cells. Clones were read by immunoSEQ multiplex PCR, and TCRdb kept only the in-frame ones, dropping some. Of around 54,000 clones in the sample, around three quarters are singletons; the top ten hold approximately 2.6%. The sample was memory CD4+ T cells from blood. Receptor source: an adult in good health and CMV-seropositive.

The CDR3 spells CASRALWGTEAFF. CDR3 nucleotide sequence: TGTGCCAGCAGGGCTCTCTGGGGCACTGAAGCTTTCTTT. The chain joins TRBV2 to TRBJ1-1; D call uncertain. Trimming took off 6 bases at V and 4 bases at J, with 12 bases between the two ends. CDR1 and CDR2 (germline): SNHLY, FYNNEI. This CDR3 has 13 residues.

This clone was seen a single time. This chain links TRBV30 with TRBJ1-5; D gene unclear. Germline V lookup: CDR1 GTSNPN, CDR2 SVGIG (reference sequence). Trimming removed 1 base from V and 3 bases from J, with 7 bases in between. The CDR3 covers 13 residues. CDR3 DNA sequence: TGTGCCTGGAGTGATGGGGACAATCAGCCCCAGCATTTT. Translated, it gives CAWSDGDNQPQHF.

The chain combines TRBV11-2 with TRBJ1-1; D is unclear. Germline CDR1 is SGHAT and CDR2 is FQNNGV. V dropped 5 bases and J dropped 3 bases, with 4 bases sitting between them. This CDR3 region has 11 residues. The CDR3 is CASSRDTEAFF. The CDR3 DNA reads TGTGCCAGCAGCCGGGACACTGAAGCTTTCTTT.

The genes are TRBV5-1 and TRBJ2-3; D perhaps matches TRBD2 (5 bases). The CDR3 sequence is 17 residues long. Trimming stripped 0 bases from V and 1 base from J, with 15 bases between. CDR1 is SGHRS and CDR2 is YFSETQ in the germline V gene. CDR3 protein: CASSLVPAGGGTDTQYF. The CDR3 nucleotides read TGCGCCAGCAGCTTGGTTCCTGCGGGTGGCGGCACAGATACGCAGTATTTT. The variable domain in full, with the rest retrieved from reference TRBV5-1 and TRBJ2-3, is KAGVTQTPRYLIKTRGQQVTLSCSPISGHRSVSWYQQTPGQGLQFLFEYFSETQRNKGNFPGRFSGRQFSNSRSEMNVSTLELGDSALYLCASSLVPAGGGTDTQYFGPGTRLTVL.

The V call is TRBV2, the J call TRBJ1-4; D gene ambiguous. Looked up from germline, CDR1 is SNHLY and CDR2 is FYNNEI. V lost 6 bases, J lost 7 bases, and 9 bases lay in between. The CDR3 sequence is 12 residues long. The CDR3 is CASSFDGEKLFF. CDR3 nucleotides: TGTGCCAGCAGCTTTGATGGTGAAAAACTGTTTTTT.

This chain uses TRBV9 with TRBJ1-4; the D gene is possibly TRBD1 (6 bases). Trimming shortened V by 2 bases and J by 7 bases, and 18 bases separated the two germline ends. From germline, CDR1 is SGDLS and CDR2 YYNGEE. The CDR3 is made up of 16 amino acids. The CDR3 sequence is CASSVGSGAGPEKLFF. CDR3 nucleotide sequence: TGTGCCAGCAGCGTCGGCTCAGGGGCAGGGCCTGAAAAACTGTTTTTT.

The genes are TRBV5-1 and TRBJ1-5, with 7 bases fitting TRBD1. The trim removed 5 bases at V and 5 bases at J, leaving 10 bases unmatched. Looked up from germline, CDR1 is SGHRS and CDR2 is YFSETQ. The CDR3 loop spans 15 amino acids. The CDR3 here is CASRETGTADQPQHF. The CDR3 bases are TGCGCCAGCAGGGAAACCGGGACAGCCGATCAGCCCCAGCATTTT. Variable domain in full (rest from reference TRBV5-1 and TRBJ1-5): KAGVTQTPRYLIKTRGQQVTLSCSPISGHRSVSWYQQTPGQGLQFLFEYFSETQRNKGNFPGRFSGRQFSNSRSEMNVSTLELGDSALYLCASRETGTADQPQHFGDGTRLSIL.

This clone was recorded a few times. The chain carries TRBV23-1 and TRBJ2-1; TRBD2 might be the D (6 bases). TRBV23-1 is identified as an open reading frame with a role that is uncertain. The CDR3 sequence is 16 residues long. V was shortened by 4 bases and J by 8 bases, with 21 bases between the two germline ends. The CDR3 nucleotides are TGCGCCAGCAGTCCTGCGGGACTCCGAGATGGCCATGAGCAGTTCTTC. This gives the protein CASSPAGLRDGHEQFF.

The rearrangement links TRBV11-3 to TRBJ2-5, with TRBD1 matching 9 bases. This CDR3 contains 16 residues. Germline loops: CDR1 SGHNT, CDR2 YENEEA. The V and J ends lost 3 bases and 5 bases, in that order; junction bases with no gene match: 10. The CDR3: CASSLGAGQGGETQYF. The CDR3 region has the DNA TGTGCCAGCAGCTTGGGGGCGGGACAGGGTGGCGAGACCCAGTACTTC.

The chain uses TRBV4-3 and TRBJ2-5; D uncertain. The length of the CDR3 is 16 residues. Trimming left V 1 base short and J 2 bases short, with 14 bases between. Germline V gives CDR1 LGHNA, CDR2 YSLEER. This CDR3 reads CASSQVRPGTQETQYF. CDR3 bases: TGCGCCAGCAGCCAAGTGCGGCCAGGCACTCAAGAGACCCAGTACTTC.

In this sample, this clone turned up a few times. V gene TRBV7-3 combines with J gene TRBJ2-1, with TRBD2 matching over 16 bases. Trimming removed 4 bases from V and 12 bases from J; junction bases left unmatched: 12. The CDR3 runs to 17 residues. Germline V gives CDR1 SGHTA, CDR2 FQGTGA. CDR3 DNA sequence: TGTGCCAGCAGCTCAACCCCAGGGACTAGCGGGAGGGTAGGGCAGTTCTTC. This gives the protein CASSSTPGTSGRVGQFF.

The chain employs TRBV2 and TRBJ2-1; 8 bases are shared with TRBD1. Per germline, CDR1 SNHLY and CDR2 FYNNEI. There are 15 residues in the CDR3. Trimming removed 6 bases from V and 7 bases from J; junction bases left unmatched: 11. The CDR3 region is CASSSPGGAQNEQFF. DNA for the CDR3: TGTGCCAGCAGCTCACCAGGGGGCGCTCAGAATGAGCAGTTCTTC.

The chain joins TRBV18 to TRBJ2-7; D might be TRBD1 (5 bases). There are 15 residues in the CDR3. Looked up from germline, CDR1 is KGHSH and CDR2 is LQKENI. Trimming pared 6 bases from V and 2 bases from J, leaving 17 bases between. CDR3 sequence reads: CASSSAAGLTYEQYF. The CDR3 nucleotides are TGTGCCAGCTCCTCGGCGGCAGGGTTGACCTACGAGCAGTACTTC.

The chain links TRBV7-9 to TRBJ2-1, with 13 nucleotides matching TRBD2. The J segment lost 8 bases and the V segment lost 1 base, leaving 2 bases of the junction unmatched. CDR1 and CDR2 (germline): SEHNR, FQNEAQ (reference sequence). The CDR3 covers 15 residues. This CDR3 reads CASSLGLAGGDEQFF. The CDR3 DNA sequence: TGTGCCAGCAGCTTAGGACTAGCGGGAGGAGATGAGCAGTTCTTC. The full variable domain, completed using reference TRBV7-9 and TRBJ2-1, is DTGVSQNPRHKITKRGQNVTFRCDPISEHNRLYWYRQTLGQGPEFLTYFQNEAQLEKSRLLSDRFSAERPKGSFSTLEIQRTEQGDSAMYLCASSLGLAGGDEQFFGPGTRLTVL.

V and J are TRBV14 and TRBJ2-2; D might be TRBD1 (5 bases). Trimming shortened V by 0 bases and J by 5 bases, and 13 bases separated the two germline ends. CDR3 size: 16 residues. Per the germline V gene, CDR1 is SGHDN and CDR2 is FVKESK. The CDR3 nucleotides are TGTGCCAGCAGCCAAGAGGCGAACAGGAAGACCGGGGAGCTGTTTTTT. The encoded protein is CASSQEANRKTGELFF.

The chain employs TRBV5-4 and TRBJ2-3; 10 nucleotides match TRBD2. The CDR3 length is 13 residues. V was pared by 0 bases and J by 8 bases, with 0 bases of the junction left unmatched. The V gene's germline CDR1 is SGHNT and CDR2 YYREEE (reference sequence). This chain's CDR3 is CASSLGLAGTQYF. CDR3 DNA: TGTGCCAGCAGCTTGGGACTAGCGGGTACGCAGTATTTT.

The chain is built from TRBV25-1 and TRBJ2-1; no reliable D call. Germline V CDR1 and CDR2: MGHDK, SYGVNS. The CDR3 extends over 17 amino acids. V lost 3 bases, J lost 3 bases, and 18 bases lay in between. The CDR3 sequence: CASSDAPATRNYNEQFF. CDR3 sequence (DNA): TGTGCCAGCAGTGATGCCCCGGCGACCCGAAACTACAATGAGCAGTTCTTC.

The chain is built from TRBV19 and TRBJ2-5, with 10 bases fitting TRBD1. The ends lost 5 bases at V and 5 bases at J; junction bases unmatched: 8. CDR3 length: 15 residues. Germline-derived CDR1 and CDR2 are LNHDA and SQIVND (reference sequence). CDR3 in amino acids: CASSPRDRGRETQYF. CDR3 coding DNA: TGTGCCAGTAGTCCCAGGGACAGGGGTAGGGAGACCCAGTACTTC.

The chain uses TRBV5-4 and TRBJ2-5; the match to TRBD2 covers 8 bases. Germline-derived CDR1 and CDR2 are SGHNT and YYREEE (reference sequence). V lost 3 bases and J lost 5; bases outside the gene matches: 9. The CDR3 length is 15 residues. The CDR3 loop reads CASSSPGLGVETQYF. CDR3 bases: TGTGCCAGCAGCTCTCCGGGACTAGGGGTGGAGACCCAGTACTTC.

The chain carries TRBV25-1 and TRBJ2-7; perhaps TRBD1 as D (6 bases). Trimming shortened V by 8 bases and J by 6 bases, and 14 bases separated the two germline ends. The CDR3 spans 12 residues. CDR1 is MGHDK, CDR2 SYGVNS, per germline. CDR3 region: CASGKQGGEQYF. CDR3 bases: TGTGCCAGCGGAAAACAGGGCGGCGAGCAGTACTTC.

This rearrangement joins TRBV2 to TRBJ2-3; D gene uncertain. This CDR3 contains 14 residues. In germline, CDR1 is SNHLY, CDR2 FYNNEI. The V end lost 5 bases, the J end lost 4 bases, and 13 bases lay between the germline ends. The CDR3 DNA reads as TGTGCCAGCAGTTTCACGTTAGGTCCAGATACGCAGTATTTT. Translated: CASSFTLGPDTQYF.

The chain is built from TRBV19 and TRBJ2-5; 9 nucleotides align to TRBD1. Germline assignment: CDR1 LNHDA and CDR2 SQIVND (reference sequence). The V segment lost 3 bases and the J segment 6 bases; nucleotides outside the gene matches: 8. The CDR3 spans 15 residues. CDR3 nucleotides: TGTGCCAGTAGTATGGGACAGGGATGGGGAAAGACCCAGTACTTC. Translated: CASSMGQGWGKTQYF.

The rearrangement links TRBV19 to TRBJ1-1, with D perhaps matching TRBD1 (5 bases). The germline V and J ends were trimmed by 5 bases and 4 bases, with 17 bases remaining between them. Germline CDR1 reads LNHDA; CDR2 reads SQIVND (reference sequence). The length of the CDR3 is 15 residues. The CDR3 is CASSVLGGIGTEAFF. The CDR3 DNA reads TGTGCCAGTAGTGTCCTGGGGGGAATAGGCACTGAAGCTTTCTTT.

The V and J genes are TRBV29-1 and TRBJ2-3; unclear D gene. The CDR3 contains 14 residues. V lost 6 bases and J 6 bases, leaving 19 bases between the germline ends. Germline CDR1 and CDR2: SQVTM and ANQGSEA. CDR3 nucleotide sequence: TGCAGCGTCTCTGTAACGAACGTCGGCGATACGCAGTATTTT. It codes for CSVSVTNVGDTQYF.